These 3 T cell receptor beta chains were all obtained from the same sample, sequenced in a study of shared clonotypes between healthy human individuals. The method was immunoSEQ multiplex PCR; TCRdb's version includes in-frame clones alone and lacks a portion of them. The data hold 2 million to 2.5 million clones, with 80% to 95% observed a single time. Sequencing was carried out using naive CD4+ T cells from PBMCs. Specified subset: CD45RA+ positively selected. The receptor set was obtained from a man aged 18 to 29 in good health. Some clones in this sample may be carry-over from other donors' samples.

The chain uses TRBV19 and TRBJ2-6; 10 positions match TRBD1. The CDR3 is 18 amino acids. Germline V gene lookup returns CDR1 LNHDA and CDR2 SQIVND (reference sequence). The trim removed 3 bases at V and 0 bases at J, leaving 5 bases unmatched. The CDR3 DNA reads TGTGCCAGTAGTATGTTGGGACAGGGGAGCTCTGGGGCCAACGTCCTGACTTTC. Translating it yields CASSMLGQGSSGANVLTF.

V is TRBV28 and J is TRBJ1-1; no reliable D call. The CDR3 sequence is 12 residues long. V shed 8 bases and J shed 4 bases, with 11 bases lying between them. The germline CDR1 and CDR2 sequences are MDHEN and SYDVKM. The chain's CDR3 is CASSGPGTEAFF. CDR3 DNA: TGTGCCAGCTCCGGGCCTGGCACTGAAGCTTTCTTT.

The gene calls are TRBV6-5 and TRBJ2-1; tentatively, D is TRBD1 or TRBD2 (6 bases each). V lost 5 bases and J 8 bases, leaving 16 bases between the germline ends. The germline gives CDR1 MNHEY, CDR2 SVGAGI. This CDR3 contains 14 residues. CDR3 nucleotide sequence: TGTGCCAGCAGTCCACCGGGGGCGGCGGATGAGCAGTTCTTC. It translates to CASSPPGAADEQFF.